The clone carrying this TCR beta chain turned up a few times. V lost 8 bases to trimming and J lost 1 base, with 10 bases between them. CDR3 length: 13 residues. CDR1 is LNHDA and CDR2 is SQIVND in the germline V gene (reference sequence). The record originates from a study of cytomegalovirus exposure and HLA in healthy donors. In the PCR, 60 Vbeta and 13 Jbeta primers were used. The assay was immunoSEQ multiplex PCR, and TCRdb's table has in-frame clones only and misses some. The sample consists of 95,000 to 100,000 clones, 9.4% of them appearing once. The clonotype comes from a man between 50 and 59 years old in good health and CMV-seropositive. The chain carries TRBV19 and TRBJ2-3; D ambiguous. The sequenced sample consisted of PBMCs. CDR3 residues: CASLGSGTDTQYF. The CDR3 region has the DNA TGTGCCAGTCTAGGTTCCGGCACAGATACGCAGTATTTT.